This is a list of T cell receptor beta chains from one sample in a study of blood T cell repertoires in COVID-19. Profiling relied on immunoSEQ multiplex PCR, and the TCRdb table lists in-frame clones only, not all of them. The table includes about 67,000 clones, less than 90% detected once. The sample was peripheral blood. These receptors came from a man aged 50 to 59 with active COVID-19. CDR3s include the opening cysteine and the closing phenylalanine or tryptophan. D genes are given only for firm matches. Where a row states a size, it is once, few, many or the class of an expanded clone; other rows omit it.

clone_size: .
v_call: TRBV7-7
d_call: .
j_call: TRBJ2-1
cdr3_nt: TGTGCCAGCAGCCCGAGGAGCTCCTACAATGAGCAGTTCTTC
cdr3_aa: CASSPRSSYNEQFF

clone_size: .
v_call: TRBV28
d_call: .
j_call: TRBJ2-7
cdr3_nt: TGTGCCAGCAGTTTAGAGACAGAGGCCTACGAGCAGTACTTC
cdr3_aa: CASSLETEAYEQYF

clone_size: once
v_call: TRBV4-2
d_call: TRBD2
j_call: TRBJ2-1
cdr3_nt: TGTGCCAGCAGCCAAGTACTAGCGGGGGACCTCTCCTACAATGAGCAGTTCTTC
cdr3_aa: CASSQVLAGDLSYNEQFF

clone_size: .
v_call: TRBV28
d_call: .
j_call: TRBJ1-3
cdr3_nt: TGTGCCAGCAGTCCCCCCTCCCAGGTCTCTGGAAACACCATATATTTT
cdr3_aa: CASSPPSQVSGNTIYF

clone_size: .
v_call: TRBV7-2
d_call: .
j_call: TRBJ2-5
cdr3_nt: TGTGCCAGCTCGAGGCTGACAGTCTCAACTAGCCTTATCGGGGAGACCCAGTACTTC
cdr3_aa: CASSRLTVSTSLIGETQYF

clone_size: .
v_call: TRBV5-1
d_call: TRBD2
j_call: TRBJ2-3
cdr3_nt: TGCGCCAGCAGAAAACTAGCGGGAGGTCACACAGATACGCAGTATTTT
cdr3_aa: CASRKLAGGHTDTQYF

clone_size: few
v_call: TRBV7-9
d_call: .
j_call: TRBJ1-2
cdr3_nt: TGTGCCAGCAGCCTCTTAGGGTTTGGAGGCTATGGCTACACCTTC
cdr3_aa: CASSLLGFGGYGYTF

clone_size: .
v_call: TRBV27
d_call: TRBD1
j_call: TRBJ1-2
cdr3_nt: TGTGCCAGCAGTAGGAGACAGGGCGTAGATGGCTACACCTTC
cdr3_aa: CASSRRQGVDGYTF

clone_size: .
v_call: TRBV3-1/TRBV3-2
d_call: TRBD2
j_call: TRBJ2-1
cdr3_nt: TGTGCCAGCAGCCGGGGGGGGACGGCTCGGATCGGCGAGCAGTTCTTC
cdr3_aa: CASSRGGTARIGEQFF

clone_size: .
v_call: TRBV7-2
d_call: .
j_call: TRBJ2-7
cdr3_nt: TGTGCCAGCAGCTTAGCGGGCCAGCTTTACGAGCAGTACTTC
cdr3_aa: CASSLAGQLYEQYF

clone_size: .
v_call: TRBV6-2/TRBV6-3
d_call: .
j_call: TRBJ2-3
cdr3_nt: TGTGCCAGCAGCTCGGCCCGGGGATCTAGCACAGATACGCAGTATTTT
cdr3_aa: CASSSARGSSTDTQYF

clone_size: few
v_call: TRBV10-3
d_call: .
j_call: TRBJ2-5
cdr3_nt: TGTGCCATCAGTGAGTCTTGGGGGGTTCGGGAGACCCAGTACTTC
cdr3_aa: CAISESWGVRETQYF

clone_size: once
v_call: TRBV5-1
d_call: .
j_call: TRBJ2-2
cdr3_nt: TGCGCCAGCAGCTTGGGGAGGGTTGTCTCCACCGGGGAGCTGTTTTTT
cdr3_aa: CASSLGRVVSTGELFF

clone_size: .
v_call: TRBV19
d_call: TRBD1
j_call: TRBJ2-5
cdr3_nt: TGTGCCAGTAGTACCCGACAGGGGGTGCACTCCCAGTACTTC
cdr3_aa: CASSTRQGVHSQYF

clone_size: .
v_call: TRBV7-9
d_call: .
j_call: TRBJ1-6
cdr3_nt: TGTGCCAGCAGCTTAGATAGCTATAATTCACCCCTCCACTTT
cdr3_aa: CASSLDSYNSPLHF

clone_size: .
v_call: TRBV7-8
d_call: TRBD1
j_call: TRBJ1-1
cdr3_nt: TGTGCCAGCAGCACGGACAGGGGCACTGAAGCTTTCTTT
cdr3_aa: CASSTDRGTEAFF

clone_size: few
v_call: TRBV6-1
d_call: .
j_call: TRBJ2-3
cdr3_nt: TGTGCCAGCAGTGAGGGCTGGGGGCGTTATACGCAGTATTTT
cdr3_aa: CASSEGWGRYTQYF

clone_size: once
v_call: TRBV5-1
d_call: TRBD1
j_call: TRBJ2-1
cdr3_nt: TGCGCCAGCAGCACAACAGGGGCTGTTAACAATGAGCAGTTCTTC
cdr3_aa: CASSTTGAVNNEQFF

clone_size: .
v_call: TRBV29-1
d_call: .
j_call: TRBJ1-1
cdr3_nt: TGCAGCGTTGGAGGATTGTATGGAGCTTTCTTT
cdr3_aa: CSVGGLYGAFF

clone_size: .
v_call: TRBV7-9
d_call: .
j_call: TRBJ1-1
cdr3_nt: TGTGCCAGCAGCTTTATCGGGACACTGAACACTGAAGCTTTCTTT
cdr3_aa: CASSFIGTLNTEAFF

clone_size: .
v_call: TRBV19
d_call: TRBD2
j_call: TRBJ2-2
cdr3_nt: TGTGCCAGTAGTACTCGGGGACTAGCGGGGCCCACCGGGGAGCTGTTTTTT
cdr3_aa: CASSTRGLAGPTGELFF

clone_size: .
v_call: TRBV19
d_call: .
j_call: TRBJ2-6
cdr3_nt: TGTGCCAGTAGTATCTCCCAGGTAGGGGCGCTCTCTGGGGCCAACGTCCTGACTTTC
cdr3_aa: CASSISQVGALSGANVLTF

clone_size: .
v_call: TRBV2
d_call: .
j_call: TRBJ1-1
cdr3_nt: TGTGCCAGCAGTGTTTTGGGGCGTAACACTGAAGCTTTCTTT
cdr3_aa: CASSVLGRNTEAFF

clone_size: .
v_call: TRBV2
d_call: .
j_call: TRBJ2-5
cdr3_nt: TGTGCCAGCAACCTCGGACAGAGGGAGAAGACCCAGTACTTC
cdr3_aa: CASNLGQREKTQYF

clone_size: .
v_call: TRBV5-4
d_call: TRBD2
j_call: TRBJ2-7
cdr3_nt: TGTGCCAGCAGCCCCCCCGGGACTAGCGGATACGAGCAGTACTTC
cdr3_aa: CASSPPGTSGYEQYF

clone_size: .
v_call: TRBV2
d_call: TRBD1
j_call: TRBJ1-1
cdr3_nt: TGTGCCAGCAGCCTTAGACAGGGGGACACTGAAGCTTTCTTT
cdr3_aa: CASSLRQGDTEAFF

clone_size: .
v_call: TRBV15
d_call: .
j_call: TRBJ1-6
cdr3_nt: TGTGCCACCAGCAGAGATCCTACAGGGTTGGGTTCACCCCTCCACTTT
cdr3_aa: CATSRDPTGLGSPLHF

clone_size: .
v_call: TRBV7-9
d_call: TRBD1
j_call: TRBJ1-2
cdr3_nt: TGTGCCAGCAGCTTCACAGGGGGCGAGAACTATGGCTACACCTTC
cdr3_aa: CASSFTGGENYGYTF

clone_size: .
v_call: TRBV29-1
d_call: .
j_call: TRBJ2-1
cdr3_nt: TGCACAACATCGACCAGACCACCCGGAGATGAGCAGTTCTTC
cdr3_aa: CTTSTRPPGDEQFF